Below, one T cell receptor beta chain is given with its context. This specimen belongs to a study of blood T cell repertoires in COVID-19. Study at large: From the United States, Italy and Spain came samples of acute and convalescent COVID-19. T cells, B-cell-depleted T cells, or PBMCs supplied cDNA or gDNA.

Germline loops: CDR1 MGHRA, CDR2 YSYEKL. V was shortened by 1 base and J by 8 bases, with 14 bases between the two germline ends. The length of the CDR3 is 15 residues. Source study methods: Scientists estimated how many nucleated cells there were by amplifying reference gene primers. Sequenced by immunoSEQ multiplex PCR; TCRdb stores in-frame clones only, minus some. The DNA was the basis for D and trimming; V, J and clone size are from that table. The top ten hold around 1.8% of the sample, which has about 27,000 clones, roughly 80% seen once. This clonotype was sampled from an elderly man with active or convalescent COVID-19. The sample consisted of peripheral blood. This chain joins TRBV4-1 and TRBJ1-4; D gene uncertain. The CDR3 bases are TGCGCCAGCAGCCAAGGCACCGTTAACACAGAAAAACTGTTTTTT. Protein: CASSQGTVNTEKLFF.